This TCR beta chain was sequenced during a study of T cell responses to AZD1222 COVID-19 vaccine. Study details: Pooling covered second doses at about 4 or about 12 weeks.

Only in-frame clones appear in the TCRdb table, and some are missing; sequencing was by immunoSEQ multiplex PCR. This table has roughly 140,000 clones, around nine tenths appearing once. In regard to this clone: Antigen specificity is unknown.

The germline V gene has CDR1 LGHNA and CDR2 YNFKEQ. This CDR3 has 15 residues. V lost 0 bases, J lost 1 base, and 3 bases stayed unmatched. Whole-study findings and limits: White British ancestry dominated among donors, who included more females, and clonal diversity was possibly underestimated. Spike-specific TCR breadth and depth went up after people got two AZD1222 doses. Nearly half of unique spike-specific TCRs reportedly avoided B.1.351 and B.1.1.7 mutated regions.

The clonotype was recovered from an adult in good health. The rearrangement uses TRBV4-2 and TRBJ2-7; 7 bases are shared with TRBD1. The sample in question was peripheral blood, obtained on day 0 of AZD1222 vaccination. DNA for the CDR3: TGTGCCAGCAGCCAAGAGGGGGACAGTTCCTACGAGCAGTACTTC. It is translated as CASSQEGDSSYEQYF.